This T cell receptor (beta chain) was sequenced for a study of shared clonotypes between healthy human individuals. The CDR3 is 12 amino acids. Germline V lookup: CDR1 MDHEN, CDR2 SYDVKM. Trimming took off 6 bases at V and 3 bases at J, with 7 bases between the two ends. Clones were sequenced by immunoSEQ multiplex PCR, and TCRdb holds only the in-frame ones, with some missing. The sample consists of fewer than 2.5 million clones, 90% to 95% of them appearing once. This chain connects TRBV28 to TRBJ2-3; D is undetermined. Sequencing was performed on naive CD4+ T cells from PBMCs. Subset indicated: CD45RA+ positively selected. The TCR was taken from a man aged 18 to 35 in good health. Some clones in this sample may be carry-over from other donors' samples. The CDR3 loop reads CASSEQTDTQYF. For the CDR3, the DNA is TGTGCCAGCAGCGAACAAACAGATACGCAGTATTTT.